This T cell receptor (beta chain) is from a study of control samples from healthy donors and cancer patients. V was pared by 4 bases and J by 11 bases, with 12 bases between. The CDR3 consists of 12 residues. Germline V lookup: CDR1 KGHDR, CDR2 SFDVKD. The protocol was immunoSEQ multiplex PCR, while the TCRdb copy is restricted to in-frame clones and leaves out a portion. The table shows about 190,000 clones, with about 90% occurring only once. The sequence derives from a man aged 25 to 40 in good health. The chain has TRBV24-1 and TRBJ2-3; no firm D call. Sequenced input: blood. The CDR3 protein is CATSDPGVGQYF. The CDR3 coding sequence is TGTGCCACCAGTGACCCAGGTGTTGGGCAGTATTTT.